Presented here are 10 T cell receptor beta chains from one specimen sequenced in a study of shared clonotypes between healthy human individuals. As defined, naive CD8 cells were CD45RO-negative and positively selected for CCR7, with terminally differentiated effector memory CD45RA+ cells excluded. Assay: immunoSEQ multiplex PCR; the TCRdb copy retains only in-frame clones and omits some. Among around 2,100,000 clones, about 95% were seen once, and the ten largest hold around 1%. Material: naive CD8+ T cells sorted from blood. The origin of the receptors is a man younger than 35 in good health.

The chain is built from TRBV7-9 and TRBJ1-2; weak D call: TRBD1 (6 bases). CDR3 size: 15 residues. Germline-derived CDR1 and CDR2 are SEHNR and FQNEAQ (reference sequence). Trimming cost V 5 bases and J 3 bases, with 16 bases left between them. CDR3 residues: CASSGDRTVHYGYTF. CDR3 in DNA: TGTGCCAGCAGCGGGGACCGGACAGTACACTATGGCTACACCTTC.

This sequence joins TRBV5-6 and TRBJ2-5; TRBD1 is a possible D gene (5 bases). V lost 4 bases and J lost 4, with 23 bases in between. The germline V gene has CDR1 SGHDT and CDR2 YYEEEE. The CDR3 spans 17 residues. The CDR3 here is CASSLRGATVWGETQYF. CDR3 sequence (DNA): TGTGCCAGCAGCCTTCGCGGAGCGACAGTCTGGGGAGAGACCCAGTACTTC.

The J gene is TRBJ1-2, the V gene TRBV2, with a possible D match to TRBD1 (5 bases). V was cut by 6 bases and J by 4 bases, with 15 bases left in between. Looked up from germline, CDR1 is SNHLY and CDR2 is FYNNEI. The CDR3 extends over 14 amino acids. CDR3 nucleotide sequence: TGTGCCAGCAGAGCTCAGGGATATGGCTATGGCTACACCTTC. Its protein is CASRAQGYGYGYTF.

To note about this clone: The same CDR3 is also encoded by other DNA sequences in this sample. The genes are TRBV6-1 and TRBJ1-1; D is unresolved. Between the trimmed V and J ends, which lost 3 bases and 0 bases, there was a span of 8 bases. CDR1 is MNHNS and CDR2 is SASEGT in the germline V gene. This CDR3 contains 14 residues. The CDR3 region is CASSEAALNTEAFF. The CDR3 DNA reads as TGTGCCAGCAGTGAGGCAGCCTTGAACACTGAAGCTTTCTTT.

This clone has only a few counts. The CDR3 DNA is TGCAGCGTTTCAGGAATGAACACTGAAGCTTTCTTT. It specifies CSVSGMNTEAFF. The V call is TRBV29-1, the J call TRBJ1-1; no clear D gene. The length of the CDR3 is 12 residues. Deletions cut 5 bases from V and 0 bases from J, with 7 bases between. Germline V gives CDR1 SQVTM, CDR2 ANQGSEA.

The chain carries TRBV5-5 and TRBJ1-2, with D uncertain. The CDR3 runs to 15 residues. CDR1 SGHKS and CDR2 YYEKEE come from the germline V gene (reference sequence). The ends were cut back, 0 bases at V and 5 bases at J, with 14 bases in the middle. The CDR3 coding sequence is TGTGCCAGCAGCTTGGAGGATCCGGGGATTTATGGCTACACCTTC. Protein sequence: CASSLEDPGIYGYTF.

This clone was found a few times. The chain recombines TRBV11-2 with TRBJ1-2; 8 nucleotides align to TRBD1. Germline lookup yields CDR1 SGHAT and CDR2 FQNNGV. The CDR3 is 15 residues long. The V segment lost 5 bases and the J segment 3 bases; nucleotides outside the gene matches: 8. CDR3 sequence (DNA): TGTGCCAGCAGCCCCCGACAGGGGTCGGACTATGGCTACACCTTC. Its protein is CASSPRQGSDYGYTF.

On this clone itself: The identical CDR3 is also encoded by other nucleotide sequences in the sample. This chain uses TRBV5-6 with TRBJ1-2, with D perhaps TRBD1 (6 bases). Germline CDR1 SGHDT, CDR2 YYEEEE. The length of the CDR3 is 12 residues. Trimming pared 4 bases from V and 5 bases from J, leaving 9 bases between. The CDR3 spells CASSPQGYGYTF. CDR3 sequence (DNA): TGTGCCAGCAGCCCACAGGGATATGGCTACACCTTC. The full variable domain, in which reference TRBV5-6 and TRBJ1-2 provide the parts outside the CDR3, is DAGVTQSPTHLIKTRGQQVTLRCSPKSGHDTVSWYQQALGQGPQFIFQYYEEEERQRGNFPDRFSGHQFPNYSSELNVNALLLGDSALYLCASSPQGYGYTFGSGTRLTVV.

Remarks on this clone: The same CDR3 also results from other DNA sequences found in this sample. The rearrangement uses TRBV27 and TRBJ2-7, with 10 bases fitting TRBD1. The CDR3 is 14 amino acids. Germline assignment: CDR1 MNHEY and CDR2 SMNVEV (reference sequence). The junction had 4 bases not matched to a gene; V was cut back by 5 bases and J by 3 bases. CDR3 sequence: CASSPGDRGYEQYF. CDR3 coding DNA: TGTGCCAGCAGTCCCGGGGACAGGGGCTACGAGCAGTACTTC.

This clone has just a few counts. J is TRBJ2-7 and V is TRBV10-1; the match to TRBD1 covers 10 bases. V trimming: 2 bases; J trimming: 3 bases; junction bases outside the gene matches: 1. The germline V gene encodes CDR1 WNHNN and CDR2 SYGVQD (reference sequence). The CDR3 sequence is 14 residues long. This chain's CDR3 is CASSERDRGYEQYF. The CDR3 DNA follows: TGCGCCAGCAGTGAGCGGGACAGGGGCTACGAGCAGTACTTC.